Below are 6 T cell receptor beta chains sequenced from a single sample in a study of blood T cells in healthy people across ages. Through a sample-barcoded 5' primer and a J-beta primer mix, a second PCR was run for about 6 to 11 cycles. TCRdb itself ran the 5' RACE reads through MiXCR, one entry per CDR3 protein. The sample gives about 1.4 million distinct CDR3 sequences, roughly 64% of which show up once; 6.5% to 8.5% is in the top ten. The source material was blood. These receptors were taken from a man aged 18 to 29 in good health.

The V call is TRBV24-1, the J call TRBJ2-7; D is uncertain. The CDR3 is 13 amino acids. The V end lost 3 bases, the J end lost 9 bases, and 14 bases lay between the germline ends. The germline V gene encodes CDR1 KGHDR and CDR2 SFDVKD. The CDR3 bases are TGTGCCACCAGTGATCCGTCCGGCAGCGTGCAGTACTTC. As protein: CATSDPSGSVQYF.

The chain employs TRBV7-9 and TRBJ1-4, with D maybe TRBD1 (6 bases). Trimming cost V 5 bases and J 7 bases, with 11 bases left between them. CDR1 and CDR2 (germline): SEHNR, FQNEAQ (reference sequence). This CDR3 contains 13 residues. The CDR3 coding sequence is TGTGCCAGCAGCCGAACAGGGTTTGAAAAACTGTTTTTT. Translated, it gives CASSRTGFEKLFF. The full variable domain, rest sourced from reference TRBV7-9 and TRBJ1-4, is DTGVSQNPRHKITKRGQNVTFRCDPISEHNRLYWYRQTLGQGPEFLTYFQNEAQLEKSRLLSDRFSAERPKGSFSTLEIQRTEQGDSAMYLCASSRTGFEKLFFGSGTQLSVL.

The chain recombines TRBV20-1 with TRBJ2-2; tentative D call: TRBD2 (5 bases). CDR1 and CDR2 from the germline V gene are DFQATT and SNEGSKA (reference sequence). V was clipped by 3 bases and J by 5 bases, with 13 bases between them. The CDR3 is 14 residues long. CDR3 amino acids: CSASRPGGTGELFF. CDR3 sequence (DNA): TGCAGTGCTAGCAGACCAGGCGGGACCGGGGAGCTGTTTTTT.

In DNA form, the CDR3 reads TGTGCCAGCAGCTTAGGTGCTAGCGGGGGTCTCTATGAGCAGTTCTTC. As protein: CASSLGASGGLYEQFF. The rearrangement links TRBV7-8 to TRBJ2-1; 10 nucleotides agree with TRBD2. Looked up from germline, CDR1 is SGHVS and CDR2 is FQNEAQ. V lost 1 base, J lost 8 bases, and 8 bases stayed unmatched. The CDR3 contains 16 residues. The full variable domain, its missing parts supplied by reference TRBV7-8 and TRBJ2-1, is GAGVSQSPRYKVAKRGQDVALRCDPISGHVSLFWYQQALGQGPEFLTYFQNEAQLDKSGLPSDRFFAERPEGSVSTLKIQRTQQEDSAVYLCASSLGASGGLYEQFFGPGTRLTVL.

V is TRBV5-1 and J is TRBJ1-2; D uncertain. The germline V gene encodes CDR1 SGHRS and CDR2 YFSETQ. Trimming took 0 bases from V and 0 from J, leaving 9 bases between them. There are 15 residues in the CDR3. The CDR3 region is CASSLADGTNYGYTF. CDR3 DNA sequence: TGCGCCAGCAGCTTGGCGGACGGAACTAACTATGGCTACACCTTC. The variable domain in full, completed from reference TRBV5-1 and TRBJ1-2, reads KAGVTQTPRYLIKTRGQQVTLSCSPISGHRSVSWYQQTPGQGLQFLFEYFSETQRNKGNFPGRFSGRQFSNSRSEMNVSTLELGDSALYLCASSLADGTNYGYTFGSGTRLTVV.

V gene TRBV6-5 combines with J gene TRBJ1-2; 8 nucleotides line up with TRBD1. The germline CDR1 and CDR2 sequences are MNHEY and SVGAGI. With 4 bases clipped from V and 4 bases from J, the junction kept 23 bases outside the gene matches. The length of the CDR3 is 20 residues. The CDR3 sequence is CASSSPRVFVTGESSYGYTF. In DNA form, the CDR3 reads TGTGCCAGCAGTTCCCCCCGGGTCTTCGTGACAGGGGAAAGTAGCTATGGCTACACCTTC.